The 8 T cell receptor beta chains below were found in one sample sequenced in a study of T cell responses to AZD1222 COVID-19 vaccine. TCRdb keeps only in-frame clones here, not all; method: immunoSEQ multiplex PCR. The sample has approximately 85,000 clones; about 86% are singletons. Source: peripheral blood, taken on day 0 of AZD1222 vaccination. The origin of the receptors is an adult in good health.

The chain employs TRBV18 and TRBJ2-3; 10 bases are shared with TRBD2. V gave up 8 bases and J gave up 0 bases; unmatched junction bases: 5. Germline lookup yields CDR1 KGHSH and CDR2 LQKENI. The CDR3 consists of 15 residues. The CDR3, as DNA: TGTGCCAGCCCGATGACTAGCGGGAGCACAGATACGCAGTATTTT. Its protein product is CASPMTSGSTDTQYF.

CDR3 bases: TGTGCCAGTAGCAGCACCGGGACAGCCACCGATTCACCCCTCCACTTT. Protein sequence: CASSSTGTATDSPLHF. J is TRBJ1-6 and V is TRBV19; 7 bases are a match to TRBD1. The CDR3 is 16 amino acids. Germline CDR1 and CDR2: LNHDA and SQIVND (reference sequence). V shed 6 bases, J shed 8 bases, and the junction held 13 bases outside the gene matches.

The CDR3 spells CASSPGGTAYEQYF. For the CDR3, the DNA is TGTGCCAGCTCACCGGGGGGAACTGCCTACGAGCAGTACTTC. This sequence joins TRBV18 and TRBJ2-7, with D possibly matching TRBD2 (6 bases). The CDR3 totals 14 residues. Germline V CDR1 and CDR2: KGHSH, LQKENI. Trimming left V 3 bases short and J 2 bases short, with 11 bases between.

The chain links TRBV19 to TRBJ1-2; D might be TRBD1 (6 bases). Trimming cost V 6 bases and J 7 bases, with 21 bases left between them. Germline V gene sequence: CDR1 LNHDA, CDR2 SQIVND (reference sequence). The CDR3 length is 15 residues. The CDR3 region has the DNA TGTGCCAGTAGCCACGGGGGCCTTGGGGGGATTGGCTACACCTTC. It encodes CASSHGGLGGIGYTF.

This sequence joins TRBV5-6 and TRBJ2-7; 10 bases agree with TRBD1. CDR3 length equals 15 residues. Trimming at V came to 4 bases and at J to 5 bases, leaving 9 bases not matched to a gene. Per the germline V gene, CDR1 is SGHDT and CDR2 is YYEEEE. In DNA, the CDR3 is TGTGCCAGCAGCGAAGTAGGGACAGGGGCCCACGAGCAGTACTTC. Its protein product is CASSEVGTGAHEQYF.

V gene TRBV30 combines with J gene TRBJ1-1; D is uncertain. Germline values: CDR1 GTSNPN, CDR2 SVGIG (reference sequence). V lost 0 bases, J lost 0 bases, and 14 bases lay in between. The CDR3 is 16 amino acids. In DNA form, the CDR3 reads TGTGCCTGGAGTGTGGGAGGACCACGGCTGAACACTGAAGCTTTCTTT. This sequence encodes CAWSVGGPRLNTEAFF.

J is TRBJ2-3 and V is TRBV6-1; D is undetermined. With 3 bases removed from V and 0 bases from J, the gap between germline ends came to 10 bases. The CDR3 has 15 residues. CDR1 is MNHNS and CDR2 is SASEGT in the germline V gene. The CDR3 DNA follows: TGTGCCAGCAGTGAGACAAAACCTAGCACAGATACGCAGTATTTT. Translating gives CASSETKPSTDTQYF.

In DNA, the CDR3 is TGCGCCAGCAGCCAAGGACAGGAGAGCTCCTATAATTCACCCCTCCACTTT. It is translated as CASSQGQESSYNSPLHF. This chain joins TRBV4-1 and TRBJ1-6, with D maybe TRBD1 (6 bases). Between the trimmed V and J ends, which lost 1 base and 0 bases, there was a span of 10 bases. The CDR3 consists of 17 residues. In germline, CDR1 is MGHRA, CDR2 YSYEKL.